Presented here are 27 T cell receptor beta chains from one specimen sequenced in a study of cytomegalovirus exposure and HLA in healthy donors. The PCR was carried out with 60 Vbeta primers and 13 Jbeta primers. Produced via immunoSEQ multiplex PCR; TCRdb's table is partial and in-frame only. The ten top clones account for about 2.2%, within a sample of some 150,000 clones. Source material: PBMCs. These receptors all stem from a woman aged 18-29 years in good health and CMV-seronegative.

Note on this clone: Germline and junction disagree at one end, which may indicate a read error. This sequence joins TRBV7-7 and TRBJ2-5; possible D gene TRBD1, 5 bases. The CDR3 consists of 15 residues. Germline assignment: CDR1 SSHAT and CDR2 FNYEAQ (reference sequence). The CDR3 spells CASSDLRQLQETQYF. For the CDR3, the DNA is TGTGCTAGCAGCGATCTAAGACAGCTCCAAGAGACCCAGTACTTC.

The chain carries TRBV11-2 and TRBJ2-1, with 7 bases matching TRBD2. Trimming removed 8 bases from V and 5 bases from J; junction bases left unmatched: 9. CDR1 is SGHAT, CDR2 FQNNGV, per germline. The CDR3 is 14 amino acids. The CDR3 spells CASGYSGLNNEQFF. The CDR3 DNA sequence: TGTGCCAGCGGATATAGCGGGCTGAACAATGAGCAGTTCTTC.

The chain carries TRBV6-6 and TRBJ2-2, with a tentative D call TRBD2 (5 bases). The CDR3 totals 15 residues. V lost 2 bases and J 7 bases, leaving 14 bases between the germline ends. Germline V gene data show CDR1 as MNHNY and CDR2 as SVGAGI (reference sequence). The chain's CDR3 is CASSYPASGGGELFF. CDR3 in DNA: TGTGCCAGCAGTTACCCTGCCTCCGGAGGCGGGGAGCTGTTTTTT.

The rearrangement joins TRBV11-2 to TRBJ1-4; unclear D gene. This CDR3 has 15 amino acids. The germline V gene encodes CDR1 SGHAT and CDR2 FQNNGV. Trimming removed 1 base from V and 5 bases from J, with 11 bases in between. CDR3: CASSLAVLINEKLFF. CDR3 nucleotide sequence: TGTGCCAGCAGCTTAGCAGTCTTAATAAATGAAAAACTGTTTTTT.

The genes are TRBV7-7 and TRBJ2-5; D is perhaps TRBD1 (6 bases). Germline V lookup: CDR1 SSHAT, CDR2 FNYEAQ (reference sequence). V shed 2 bases and J shed 2 bases, with 12 bases lying between them. The CDR3 sequence is 15 residues long. The CDR3 here is CASSLNYQGQETQYF. The CDR3 bases are TGTGCCAGCAGCTTAAACTATCAGGGGCAAGAGACCCAGTACTTC. Using reference TRBV7-7 and TRBJ2-5 for the parts outside the CDR3, the full variable domain is GAGVSQSPRYKVTKRGQDVTLRCDPISSHATLYWYQQALGQGPEFLTYFNYEAQPDKSGLPSDRFSAERPEGSISTLTIQRTEQRDSAMYRCASSLNYQGQETQYFGPGTRLLVL.

The chain has TRBV11-3 and TRBJ2-1, with TRBD2 matching 10 bases. V lost 5 bases and J lost 9; bases outside the gene matches: 10. The CDR3 consists of 15 residues. The germline V gene has CDR1 SGHNT and CDR2 YENEEA. The CDR3 loop reads CASSPRLAGAPEQFF. The DNA for the CDR3 is TGTGCCAGCAGCCCCCGGCTAGCGGGAGCTCCTGAGCAGTTCTTC.

V and J are TRBV6-5 and TRBJ1-3; TRBD1 is a possible D gene (6 bases). The V end lost 3 bases, the J end lost 0 bases, and 12 bases lay between the germline ends. The germline V gene has CDR1 MNHEY and CDR2 SVGAGI. CDR3 length: 16 residues. CDR3 sequence reads: CASSYDTGPSGNTIYF. As DNA, the CDR3 is TGTGCCAGCAGTTATGATACAGGGCCCTCTGGAAACACCATATATTTT.

The CDR3 region is CASSSRTSGSGDEQFF. CDR3 DNA: TGTGCCAGCAGCTCCAGGACTAGCGGGAGCGGCGATGAGCAGTTCTTC. The chain uses TRBV7-9 and TRBJ2-1; 13 positions match TRBD2. V dropped 4 bases and J dropped 8; count of bases not matched to a gene: 8. Looked up from germline, CDR1 is SEHNR and CDR2 is FQNEAQ (reference sequence). This CDR3 has 16 amino acids.

The V gene is TRBV27, the J gene TRBJ2-5; D is perhaps TRBD2 (6 bases). The CDR3 sequence is 13 residues long. With 5 bases removed from V and 7 bases from J, the gap between germline ends came to 14 bases. Germline V gene data show CDR1 as MNHEY and CDR2 as SMNVEV (reference sequence). The CDR3 region is CASSPRDFRTQYF. CDR3 DNA: TGTGCCAGCAGTCCCCGGGACTTTAGGACCCAGTACTTC.

V and J are TRBV11-2 and TRBJ2-4, with 9 bases lining up with TRBD1. This CDR3 comprises 19 residues. Germline V lookup: CDR1 SGHAT, CDR2 FQNNGV. V gave up 2 bases and J gave up 2 bases; unmatched junction bases: 13. CDR3 amino acids: CASSLPLGTGQGTKNIQYF. In DNA form, the CDR3 reads TGTGCCAGCAGCTTACCTCTTGGGACAGGGCAAGGGACCAAAAACATTCAGTACTTC. Complete variable domain (other parts from reference TRBV11-2 and TRBJ2-4): EAGVAQSPRYKIIEKRQSVAFWCNPISGHATLYWYQQILGQGPKLLIQFQNNGVVDDSQLPKDRFSAERLKGVDSTLKIQPAKLEDSAVYLCASSLPLGTGQGTKNIQYFGAGTRLSVL.

V gene TRBV30 combines with J gene TRBJ1-1, with D unresolved. The CDR3 totals 15 residues. V gave up 2 bases and J gave up 1 base, with 14 bases separating them. In germline, CDR1 is GTSNPN, CDR2 SVGIG (reference sequence). The chain's CDR3 is CAWSSRRSGNTEAFF. The CDR3 bases are TGTGCCTGGAGTTCCCGGCGGTCGGGGAACACTGAAGCTTTCTTT.

The V gene is TRBV30, the J gene TRBJ1-3, with 7 nucleotides matching TRBD1. CDR3 length: 14 amino acids. Trimming removed 2 bases from V and 1 base from J; junction bases left unmatched: 2. Germline V CDR1 and CDR2: GTSNPN, SVGIG (reference sequence). CDR3 protein: CAWSQDRSGNTIYF. The CDR3 bases are TGTGCCTGGAGTCAGGACAGGTCTGGAAACACCATATATTTT.

The chain joins TRBV9 to TRBJ2-3; D is ambiguous. From germline, CDR1 is SGDLS and CDR2 YYNGEE. The CDR3 totals 14 residues. V lost 0 bases, J lost 1 base, and 6 bases lay in between. The CDR3 DNA sequence: TGTGCCAGCAGCGTAGATCCAGGCACAGATACGCAGTATTTT. It translates to CASSVDPGTDTQYF.

The chain joins TRBV6-4 to TRBJ2-1; a possible D gene is TRBD2 (6 bases). The CDR3 totals 15 residues. The ends were cut back, 0 bases at V and 6 bases at J, with 12 bases in the middle. The germline CDR1 and CDR2 sequences are MRHNA and SNTAGT. CDR3 bases: TGTGCCAGCAGTGACTCAGAGGAGGGAAGCAATGAGCAGTTCTTC. Its translation is CASSDSEEGSNEQFF.

This CDR3 reads CAWTGLTDTQYF. For the CDR3, the DNA is TGTGCCTGGACAGGCCTCACAGATACGCAGTATTTT. J is TRBJ2-3 and V is TRBV30; D remains unclear. The CDR3 has 12 residues. V was clipped by 4 bases and J by 2 bases, with 7 bases between them. Germline loops: CDR1 GTSNPN, CDR2 SVGIG (reference sequence).

The chain uses TRBV28 and TRBJ1-3; 7 positions agree with TRBD1. With V trimmed by 4 bases and J by 8 bases, 14 bases remained unmatched. The CDR3 is made up of 16 amino acids. CDR1 is MDHEN, CDR2 SYDVKM, per germline. CDR3 sequence: CASSSDQGGEGDTIYF. Written as DNA, the CDR3 is TGTGCCAGCAGTTCCGATCAGGGGGGCGAGGGAGACACCATATATTTT. Full variable domain (remainder filled in from reference TRBV28 and TRBJ1-3): DVKVTQSSRYLVKRTGEKVFLECVQDMDHENMFWYRQDPGLGLRLIYFSYDVKMKEKGDIPEGYSVSREKKERFSLILESASTNQTSMYLCASSSDQGGEGDTIYFGEGSWLTVV.

The V and J genes are TRBV9 and TRBJ2-1; no clear D gene. Trimming took off 1 base at V and 7 bases at J, with 18 bases between the two ends. CDR1 and CDR2 (germline): SGDLS, YYNGEE. The CDR3 loop spans 16 amino acids. In DNA form, the CDR3 reads TGTGCCAGCAGCGTAACCAAATTTGAGAGAGTAAATGAGCAGTTCTTC. This codes for CASSVTKFERVNEQFF.

V gene TRBV27 combines with J gene TRBJ2-5; the D gene is possibly TRBD2 (6 bases). V was trimmed by 4 bases and J by 3 bases, leaving 9 bases between them. The CDR3 spans 13 residues. The germline CDR1 and CDR2 sequences are MNHEY and SMNVEV (reference sequence). CDR3 loop: CASSSRLEETQYF. The CDR3 DNA follows: TGTGCCAGCAGTTCCCGACTAGAAGAGACCCAGTACTTC.

The chain links TRBV7-3 to TRBJ2-5; the D is unclear. The CDR3 is 13 residues long. Trimming removed 5 bases from V and 9 bases from J, with 16 bases in between. The V gene's germline CDR1 is SGHTA and CDR2 FQGTGA. The CDR3 nucleotides read TGTGCCAGCAGCCCTACTGGTCGGTTGGCCCAGTACTTC. It codes for CASSPTGRLAQYF.

The CDR3 DNA follows: TGTGCCAGCTCACGGGACAGTGCTAACTATGGCTACACCTTC. Translating it yields CASSRDSANYGYTF. The gene calls are TRBV18 and TRBJ1-2; 7 nucleotides agree with TRBD1. Germline lookup yields CDR1 KGHSH and CDR2 LQKENI. V trimming: 4 bases; J trimming: 0 bases; junction bases outside the gene matches: 2. The CDR3 is made up of 14 amino acids.

This sequence joins TRBV30 and TRBJ1-5; unclear D gene. This CDR3 spans 12 amino acids. Germline loops: CDR1 GTSNPN, CDR2 SVGIG (reference sequence). V shed 1 base and J shed 4 bases, with 5 bases lying between them. This chain's CDR3 is CAWSAGNQPQHF. As DNA, the CDR3 is TGTGCCTGGAGTGCAGGAAATCAGCCCCAGCATTTT.

The CDR3 nucleotides read TGTGCCAGCAGCGTGAGAGGCGTGGGAGTCAATGAGCAGTTCTTC. It translates to CASSVRGVGVNEQFF. The chain uses TRBV9 and TRBJ2-1, with D maybe TRBD2 (5 bases). This CDR3 is built from 15 residues. Germline CDR1 SGDLS, CDR2 YYNGEE. V dropped 2 bases and J dropped 6 bases, with 15 bases sitting between them. Variable domain in full (rest from reference TRBV9 and TRBJ2-1): DSGVTQTPKHLITATGQRVTLRCSPRSGDLSVYWYQQSLDQGLQFLIQYYNGEERAKGNILERFSAQQFPDLHSELNLSSLELGDSALYFCASSVRGVGVNEQFFGPGTRLTVL.

The rearrangement joins TRBV29-1 to TRBJ1-1; TRBD1 is a possible D gene (5 bases). This CDR3 has 14 residues. The V gene lost 5 bases and the J gene lost 2 bases, with 15 bases spanning the gap. Looked up from germline, CDR1 is SQVTM and CDR2 is ANQGSEA. This chain's CDR3 is CSVLEDSQNTEAFF. The DNA of the CDR3 is TGCAGCGTTCTGGAAGACAGCCAAAACACTGAAGCTTTCTTT.

This chain links TRBV5-6 with TRBJ2-5; 9 nucleotides agree with TRBD2. CDR3 length: 17 amino acids. Looked up from germline, CDR1 is SGHDT and CDR2 is YYEEEE. The ends lost 4 bases at V and 4 bases at J; junction bases unmatched: 14. The chain's CDR3 is CASSHKTSGTGIETQYF. In DNA form, the CDR3 reads TGTGCCAGCAGCCATAAGACTAGCGGAACGGGGATAGAGACCCAGTACTTC.

The V and J genes are TRBV15 and TRBJ1-4; no firm D call. Trimming stripped 5 bases from V and 8 bases from J, with 6 bases between. The CDR3 has 11 amino acids. The germline V gene encodes CDR1 LNHNV and CDR2 YYDKDF (reference sequence). DNA of the CDR3: TGTGCCACCAGCCCGGGGGAAAAACTGTTTTTT. Translated: CATSPGEKLFF.

The chain is built from TRBV21-1 and TRBJ2-7; TRBD2 was called by the table and not checked on the DNA. TRBV21-1 is designated a pseudogene. CDR3 length: 16 residues. CDR3 DNA sequence: TGTGCCAGCACCGGGACCGGACTAGCGAGACGCTACGAGCAGTACGTC. This sequence encodes CASTGTGLARRYEQYV.

The chain is built from TRBV29-1 and TRBJ2-5; D uncertain. The CDR3 runs to 12 residues. The germline V and J ends were trimmed by 7 bases and 1 base, with 10 bases remaining between them. Per the germline V gene, CDR1 is SQVTM and CDR2 is ANQGSEA. CDR3 sequence reads: CSARNTQETQYF. Written as DNA, the CDR3 is TGCAGCGCCAGAAACACCCAAGAGACCCAGTACTTC.